The present entry profiles one TCR beta chain with its context. Produced via immunoSEQ multiplex PCR; TCRdb's table is partial and in-frame only. This sample has 380,000 or so clones; approximately 87% occur once, and the top ten carry 0.97%. The data were obtained in a study of blood T cell repertoires in COVID-19. The V gene end was trimmed by 5 bases and the J gene end by 7 bases; junction bases not matched to a gene: 10. CDR3 length: 13 amino acids. Germline assignment: CDR1 GTSNPN and CDR2 SVGIG (reference sequence). What was sequenced was PBMCs or T cells enriched from blood (not recorded which). This chain links TRBV30 with TRBJ1-2; 7 bases are a match to TRBD1. The TCR originated in a woman in her 30s with acute COVID-19. The CDR3 loop is CAWSIRQGSGYTF. CDR3 in DNA: TGTGCCTGGTCGATCCGACAGGGCTCTGGCTACACCTTC.